This entry features one T cell receptor beta chain sequence. What antigen it recognizes has not been identified. No base qualities exist here, and no much larger clone lies one base off it. The data originate from a study of blood T cell repertoires in COVID-19 (dated by TCRdb to 2020 to 2021). For context, the study as a whole: Samples from collaborators originated in the United States, Italy and Spain and spanned both the acute and convalescent phases of COVID-19. The prospective study material was composed of cDNA or gDNA derived from T cells, B-cell-depleted T cells, or PBMCs. Subjects who had been exposed to COVID-19, were actively infected with it, or had recovered from it provided the deeply sampled blood TCRbeta repertoires that made up the dataset. The repertoires were released in a freely available public database meant as a resource for research on the immune response to SARS-CoV-2. The samples were drawn from the first 160 participants of the ongoing ImmuneRACE study and from 1,254 subjects provided by 6 global collaborators. Sample metadata almost always included a de-identified subject ID, COVID-19 status, age in years and sex. HLA class I and class II types, where available, came from metadata supplied by the sample provider rather than from assay-based typing.

The full study reports these points: The amount of clinical and demographic metadata varied by source and participant and was provided uncurated.

The immunoSEQ Assay, a bias-controlled multiplex PCR, was used to amplify TCRbeta CDR3 regions from genomic DNA. For the original study's pipeline: Nucleated cell counts per sample were estimated from amplification of reference gene primers within the assay. Sequence reads were collapsed and filtered to measure the absolute abundance of every unique TCRbeta CDR3 rearrangement. For each sample, productive Simpson clonality was calculated by taking the square root of Simpson's diversity index across productive rearrangements. The table comes from immuneACCESS by way of TCRdb, which keeps in-frame sequences with V and J called. Part of the clones is missing from these tables; in studies checked, under half for an unresolved V gene and the rest for unknown reasons. V, J and clone size were drawn from that table, and D and trimming were deduced from the DNA. The sample yields 200,000 to 300,000 clones; approximately 90% were counted once. Approximately 2.5% of the sample is taken by the ten largest.

V sheds 3 bases and J sheds 1 base, leaving 10 bases between their ends. CDR1 and CDR2 are drawn from the germline V gene (reference sequence): LNHDA, SQIVND. The CDR3 measures 15 amino acids from cysteine to phenylalanine. The only DNA kept is the CDR3, 45 bases in frame from the first base. Enrolling through a virtual design, the prospective study's participants ranged in age from about 18 to 89 years and lived across some 22 United States geographic areas. Cohort assignment in the prospective study relied on participant-reported clinical history from a screening survey and a study questionnaire. In the prospective study, mobile phlebotomists collected whole blood, serum and a nasopharyngeal or oropharyngeal swab from each participant. Over a roughly 2-month period, participants in the prospective study had the option of providing additional blood draws and questionnaires. Prospective study blood samples were shipped either frozen or at room temperature before DNA extraction.

The source material was PBMCs or T cells enriched from blood (not recorded which). Recombination linked TRBV19 to TRBJ1-3; the D gene remains uncertain. This receptor was identified in a woman aged 40 to 49 with acute COVID-19. The sequenced DNA: TGTGCCAGTAGTATCAACAGTCATTCTGGAAACACCATATATTTT. It translates as CASSINSHSGNTIYF.